In its sample, the clone carrying this T cell receptor beta chain was seen once. Germline V gene lookup returns CDR1 SNHLY and CDR2 FYNNEI. The CDR3 totals 13 residues. The V and J ends lost 10 bases and 4 bases, in that order; junction bases with no gene match: 7. The entry originates in a study of blood T cell repertoires in COVID-19. Measured with immunoSEQ multiplex PCR; TCRdb has only the in-frame clones, and not every one. In the table there are approximately 90,000 clones, about three quarters of which are singletons. The material sequenced was peripheral blood. This chain links TRBV2 with TRBJ2-7; the match to TRBD1 covers 10 bases. The receptor was isolated from a human donor in a cohort sampled during active COVID-19. The CDR3, as DNA: TGTGCCAACTCCGGGACAGGGGAATACGAGCAGTACTTC. As protein: CANSGTGEYEQYF.